This is a list of T cell receptor beta chains from one sample in a study of cytomegalovirus exposure and HLA in healthy donors. Some clones are missing from TCRdb's copy, which holds only in-frame ones; the method was immunoSEQ multiplex PCR. The table records some 120,000 clones, approximately 80% of them present only once. Sequencing input: PBMCs. The receptors come from a man aged 30 to 39 in good health and CMV-seropositive. CDR3s include the opening cysteine and the closing phenylalanine or tryptophan. D genes are given only for firm matches. Not all rows give a size; the values are once, few, many and, for expanded clones, a class.

clone_size,v_call,j_call,d_call,cdr3_aa,cdr3_nt
once,TRBV29-1,TRBJ2-1,.,CSARPADLNNEQFF,TGCAGCGCTAGACCAGCGGATCTAAACAATGAGCAGTTCTTC
.,TRBV5-6,TRBJ1-4,.,CASRMTGRDGEKLFF,TGTGCCAGCAGGATGACAGGCAGGGACGGGGAAAAACTGTTTTTT
.,TRBV28,TRBJ2-1,TRBD1,CASSRTGDSSYNEQFF,TGTGCCAGCAGCAGGACAGGCGATAGCTCCTACAATGAGCAGTTCTTC
.,TRBV5-4,TRBJ1-1,.,CASSATDTEAFF,TGTGCCAGCAGCGCGACAGACACTGAAGCTTTCTTT
few,TRBV10-3,TRBJ2-7,.,CAISEMGTGGSYEQYF,TGTGCCATCAGTGAGATGGGGACTGGGGGCTCCTACGAGCAGTACTTC
.,TRBV4-1,TRBJ2-5,TRBD2,CASSQGSGRTVGETQYF,TGCGCCAGCAGCCAGGGGAGCGGGAGGACGGTGGGAGAGACCCAGTACTTC
.,TRBV10-3,TRBJ2-5,TRBD2,CAISGLAGVRQETQYF,TGTGCCATCAGTGGACTAGCGGGAGTCCGGCAAGAGACCCAGTACTTC
few,TRBV7-9,TRBJ1-4,TRBD1,CASSHTGATEKLFF,TGTGCCAGCAGCCATACAGGGGCTACTGAAAAACTGTTTTTT
.,TRBV9,TRBJ2-3,.,CASSVGSGASTDTQYF,TGTGCCAGCAGCGTAGGGAGCGGCGCCAGCACAGATACGCAGTATTTT
.,TRBV6-6,TRBJ1-2,.,CASSYHGDGYTF,TGTGCCAGCAGTTACCACGGGGATGGCTACACCTTC
.,TRBV4-3,TRBJ2-1,TRBD2,CASSQDLATSGAGQFF,TGCGCCAGCAGCCAAGATTTGGCGACTAGCGGTGCTGGGCAGTTCTTC
.,TRBV18,TRBJ2-7,.,CASSPTGRDEQYF,TGTGCCAGCTCACCAACAGGGAGGGACGAGCAGTACTTC
.,TRBV7-8,TRBJ2-2,TRBD1,CASSSARTGLNTGELFF,TGTGCCAGCAGCTCCGCCCGGACAGGGTTGAACACCGGGGAGCTGTTTTTT
.,TRBV10-3,TRBJ2-2,TRBD1,CAISEYGQANTGELFF,TGTGCCATCAGTGAGTATGGACAGGCGAACACCGGGGAGCTGTTTTTT
few,TRBV18,TRBJ2-5,.,CASSTGSQETQYF,TGTGCCAGCTCCACAGGGTCACAAGAGACCCAGTACTTC
once,TRBV9,TRBJ2-1,TRBD2,CASSGTSGRSGEQFF,TGTGCCAGCAGCGGGACTAGCGGGAGGTCAGGTGAGCAGTTCTTC
.,TRBV4-3,TRBJ2-1,.,CASSQDPGTYNEQFF,TGCGCCAGCAGCCAAGATCCGGGAACCTACAATGAGCAGTTCTTC
.,TRBV13,TRBJ2-1,.,CASSQGLIYEQFF,TGTGCCAGCAGCCAAGGACTAATCTATGAGCAGTTCTTC
.,TRBV6-5,TRBJ2-5,.,CASSNGGGRRTQYF,TGTGCCAGCTCGAATGGGGGCGGGAGAAGGACCCAGTACTTC
.,TRBV7-2,TRBJ1-1,TRBD1,CASSLDGTGDTEAFF,TGTGCCAGCAGCTTAGATGGGACAGGGGACACTGAAGCTTTCTTT
once,TRBV5-4,TRBJ1-1,.,CASRPTVNTEAFF,TGTGCCAGCAGGCCTACAGTGAACACTGAAGCTTTCTTT
.,TRBV4-3,TRBJ2-7,TRBD1,CASSQGRGSSYEQYF,TGCGCCAGCAGCCAAGGCAGGGGGTCCTCCTACGAGCAGTACTTC
.,TRBV10-3,TRBJ2-7,TRBD2,CAISVAGGPREQYF,TGTGCCATCAGTGTAGCGGGAGGGCCTAGGGAGCAGTACTTC
.,TRBV29-1,TRBJ2-3,.,CSAVFAARTDTQYF,TGCAGCGCCGTTTTCGCGGCCCGCACAGATACGCAGTATTTT
.,TRBV19,TRBJ2-7,TRBD2,CASSMRETSYEQYF,TGTGCCAGTAGTATGCGGGAGACCTCCTACGAGCAGTACTTC
.,TRBV7-9,TRBJ1-2,TRBD1,CASSLDRVWGYTF,TGTGCCAGCAGCTTGGACAGGGTCTGGGGCTACACCTTC
.,TRBV7-8,TRBJ1-2,TRBD1,CASSLALGQGYGYTF,TGTGCCAGCAGCTTAGCCCTGGGACAGGGTTATGGCTACACCTTC
.,TRBV6-5,TRBJ2-7,.,CASSSPGSSLSYEQYF,TGTGCCAGCAGTTCTCCCGGGAGCTCCCTCTCCTACGAGCAGTACTTC
.,TRBV10-3,TRBJ2-1,TRBD2,CATRGTSGDSYNEQFF,TGTGCCACCCGGGGGACTAGCGGGGACTCCTACAATGAGCAGTTCTTC
.,TRBV4-1,TRBJ2-1,.,CASSPSDSIDEQFF,TGCGCCAGCAGCCCGTCGGACAGTATCGATGAGCAGTTCTTC
once,TRBV18,TRBJ2-5,TRBD2,CASSPPSGSASETQYF,TGTGCCAGCTCACCACCGAGCGGGAGTGCTTCAGAGACCCAGTACTTC
.,TRBV5-1,TRBJ2-7,TRBD2,CASRIAGAYEQYF,TGCGCCAGCAGAATAGCGGGAGCTTACGAGCAGTACTTC
.,TRBV18,TRBJ1-2,TRBD1,CASSATGSGYTF,TGTGCCAGCTCCGCGACAGGGTCTGGCTACACCTTC
.,TRBV7-9,TRBJ2-1,TRBD2,CASSLGRLAGVNEQFF,TGTGCCAGCAGCTTAGGTCGTCTAGCGGGAGTCAATGAGCAGTTCTTC
few,TRBV30,TRBJ1-1,TRBD1,CAWSPRKGGVTEAFF,TGTGCCTGGAGTCCGAGAAAAGGGGGCGTCACTGAAGCTTTCTTT
.,TRBV13,TRBJ2-5,.,CASSPVSQETQYF,TGTGCCAGCAGCCCCGTCAGTCAAGAGACCCAGTACTTC
few,TRBV11-3,TRBJ2-1,TRBD2,CASSNTRRLAGAGNYNEQFF,TGTGCCAGCAGCAACACGCGGAGACTAGCGGGAGCAGGAAACTACAATGAGCAGTTCTTC
.,TRBV11-2,TRBJ2-3,TRBD2,CASSLWGLASDTQYF,TGTGCCAGCAGCCTATGGGGACTAGCCTCAGATACGCAGTATTTT
.,TRBV7-2,TRBJ1-1,.,CASSLNGRNTEAFF,TGTGCCAGCAGCCTCAATGGGCGGAACACTGAAGCTTTCTTT
.,TRBV30,TRBJ1-4,.,CAWSGGTNEKLFF,TGTGCCTGGAGTGGAGGGACTAATGAAAAACTGTTTTTT
once,TRBV9,TRBJ2-7,.,CASSVAPEQGYEQYF,TGTGCCAGCAGCGTAGCACCGGAACAGGGTTACGAGCAGTACTTC
.,TRBV14,TRBJ2-2,.,CASSVRVSGELFF,TGTGCCAGCAGCGTGAGGGTGTCCGGGGAGCTGTTTTTT
.,TRBV27,TRBJ2-2,.,CASSLRGQETGELFF,TGTGCCAGCAGTTTGCGGGGGCAGGAAACCGGGGAGCTGTTTTTT
.,TRBV6-1,TRBJ1-2,.,CASSDSPNYGYTF,TGTGCCAGCAGTGACAGTCCCAACTATGGCTACACCTTC
few,TRBV9,TRBJ2-2,.,CASSVAGNTGELFF,TGTGCCAGCAGCGTAGCGGGGAACACCGGGGAGCTGTTTTTT
.,TRBV29-1,TRBJ1-1,TRBD1,CSAHLERTGKAFF,TGCAGCGCCCACCTTGAACGGACAGGTAAAGCTTTCTTT
.,TRBV11-2,TRBJ2-7,.,CASSFSGVIYEQYF,TGTGCCAGCAGCTTTTCGGGAGTCATCTACGAGCAGTACTTC
once,TRBV29-1,TRBJ1-1,.,CSVEVGRTLNTEAFF,TGCAGCGTTGAAGTCGGGAGAACATTGAACACTGAAGCTTTCTTT
.,TRBV9,TRBJ1-3,.,CASSVSLSGNTIYF,TGTGCCAGCAGCGTAAGCCTCTCTGGAAACACCATATATTTT
.,TRBV30,TRBJ2-3,TRBD1,CACGQESSTDTQYF,TGTGCCTGCGGACAGGAATCAAGCACAGATACGCAGTATTTT
.,TRBV4-2,TRBJ2-1,.,CASSQVSGAGSYNEQFF,TGTGCCAGCAGCCAAGTGTCTGGCGCAGGCTCCTACAATGAGCAGTTCTTC
.,TRBV7-2,TRBJ2-2,.,CASSLAPGTGELFF,TGTGCCAGCAGCTTAGCCCCGGGGACCGGGGAGCTGTTTTTT
.,TRBV18,TRBJ2-7,.,CASSPLTAYEQYF,TGTGCCAGCTCACCCCTGACAGCCTACGAGCAGTACTTC
.,TRBV9,TRBJ1-1,TRBD1,CASSVDPGTAVEAFF,TGTGCCAGCAGCGTAGACCCCGGGACAGCAGTTGAAGCTTTCTTT
few,TRBV18,TRBJ2-5,TRBD2,CASSPLAGPGDQYF,TGTGCCAGCTCACCGCTAGCGGGACCGGGTGACCAGTACTTC
.,TRBV4-1,TRBJ1-1,TRBD1,CASSHQFHRRTGGLDTEAFF,TGCGCCAGCAGCCACCAATTCCACAGGAGGACAGGGGGTTTGGACACTGAAGCTTTCTTT
.,TRBV11-3,TRBJ2-1,TRBD1,CASSSRTGASYNEQFF,TGTGCCAGCAGCTCTCGGACAGGGGCATCCTACAATGAGCAGTTCTTC